A selection of T cell receptor beta chains follows, all from one sample in a study of shared clonotypes between healthy human individuals. Libraries were prepared by immunoSEQ multiplex PCR; TCRdb keeps only in-frame clonotypes and omits some of them. The top ten hold around 0.1% of the sample, which has around 610,000 clones, roughly 95% seen once. Sample: naive CD8+ T cells sorted from blood. These receptors were taken from a woman aged 25 to 39 in good health. CDR3s include the opening cysteine and the closing phenylalanine or tryptophan. D genes are given only for firm matches. Clone size, where shown, is once, few, many, or a class for clones that have expanded.

V: TRBV7-8
J: TRBJ2-7
length: 12
size: .
D: .
DNA: TGTGCCAGCAGCGACGATTCCCTCGAGCAGTACTTC
CDR3: CASSDDSLEQYF

V: TRBV5-1
J: TRBJ1-3
length: 15
size: .
D: .
DNA: TGCGCCAGCAGCTTGGTCGGTCTTAGTGGAAACACCATATATTTT
CDR3: CASSLVGLSGNTIYF

V: TRBV5-6
J: TRBJ1-5
length: 14
size: .
D: .
DNA: TGTGCCAGCAGCTTGGGCGCAGGTCATCAGCCCCAGCATTTT
CDR3: CASSLGAGHQPQHF

V: TRBV4-2
J: TRBJ2-3
length: 17
size: once
D: .
DNA: TGTGCCAGCAGCCAGTACGAGGGTCCCGCGGGAATAGATACGCAGTATTTT
CDR3: CASSQYEGPAGIDTQYF

V: TRBV7-9
J: TRBJ2-2
length: 14
size: .
D: .
DNA: TGTGCCAGCAGCTCCGGACAGAACACCGGGGAGCTGTTTTTT
CDR3: CASSSGQNTGELFF

V: TRBV7-9
J: TRBJ2-3
length: 16
size: once
D: TRBD1
DNA: TGTGCCAGCAGCTTAGCTGCAGGGGGAAGCACAGATACGCAGTATTTT
CDR3: CASSLAAGGSTDTQYF

V: TRBV5-6
J: TRBJ2-7
length: 14
size: .
D: .
DNA: TGTGCCAGCAGGGTAGGCATGAGCTCCTACGAGCAGTACTTC
CDR3: CASRVGMSSYEQYF

V: TRBV19
J: TRBJ2-2
length: 13
size: .
D: .
DNA: TGTGCCAGTAACCCTACTAGTGACGGGGAGCTGTTTTTT
CDR3: CASNPTSDGELFF

V: TRBV10-1
J: TRBJ1-5
length: 14
size: .
D: .
DNA: TGCGCCAGCACAGATCGGGGGATCAATCAGCCCCAGCATTTT
CDR3: CASTDRGINQPQHF

V: TRBV7-9
J: TRBJ1-5
length: 13
size: once
D: .
DNA: TGTGCCAGCAGCCCGGGATGGAATCAGCCCCAGCATTTT
CDR3: CASSPGWNQPQHF

V: TRBV28
J: TRBJ1-1
length: 15
size: .
D: .
DNA: TGTGCCAGCAGTTTATATAGGGAGGGAACAGACGAAGCTTTCTTT
CDR3: CASSLYREGTDEAFF

V: TRBV7-8
J: TRBJ1-5
length: 19
size: .
D: .
DNA: TGTGCCAGCAGCTTAAGGATATGGGGGGTCTTTGCTCCTAATCAGCCCCAGCATTTT
CDR3: CASSLRIWGVFAPNQPQHF

V: TRBV23-1
J: TRBJ2-5
length: 14
size: .
D: .
DNA: TGCGCCAGCAGTCAATCGCCGGGACGAGAGACCCAGTACTTC
CDR3: CASSQSPGRETQYF

V: TRBV7-2
J: TRBJ2-7
length: 11
size: once
D: .
DNA: TGTGCCAGCAGCCAAGATTACGAGCAGTACTTC
CDR3: CASSQDYEQYF

V: TRBV5-1
J: TRBJ2-1
length: 13
size: .
D: .
DNA: TGCGCCAGCAGCTGGGATGCCTACAATGAGCAGTTCTTC
CDR3: CASSWDAYNEQFF

V: TRBV27
J: TRBJ1-5
length: 13
size: .
D: TRBD1
DNA: TGTGCCAGCAGTTTAACAGGGGGGCAGCCCCAGCATTTT
CDR3: CASSLTGGQPQHF

V: TRBV5-4
J: TRBJ1-1
length: 12
size: few
D: .
DNA: TGTGCCAGCAGTTTCATGAACACTGAAGCTTTCTTT
CDR3: CASSFMNTEAFF

V: TRBV13
J: TRBJ2-5
length: 13
size: .
D: .
DNA: TGTGCCAGCGGCGCGGACGAAGGAGAGACCCAGTACTTC
CDR3: CASGADEGETQYF

V: TRBV27
J: TRBJ2-2
length: 14
size: .
D: TRBD1
DNA: TGTGCCAGCGGGACAGGGGCGAACACCGGGGAGCTGTTTTTT
CDR3: CASGTGANTGELFF

V: TRBV27
J: TRBJ2-7
length: 16
size: .
D: TRBD2
DNA: TGTGCCAGCAGTCCCGGTAGCGGGTCCCTTGGGGTCAAGCAGTACTTC
CDR3: CASSPGSGSLGVKQYF

V: TRBV27
J: TRBJ2-7
length: 15
size: .
D: TRBD2
DNA: TGTGCCAGCAGTAGGTCCCCTAGCGGGAACTACGAGCAGTACTTC
CDR3: CASSRSPSGNYEQYF

V: TRBV6-6
J: TRBJ2-5
length: 16
size: .
D: TRBD1
DNA: TGTGCCAGCAGCCCTGGGACAGGGGGCCCCCCCCGGGCCCAGTACTTC
CDR3: CASSPGTGGPPRAQYF

V: TRBV2
J: TRBJ2-1
length: 17
size: .
D: TRBD1
DNA: TGTGCCAGCAGTGAAGGGGGCGACAGGGGCAGGTGGAATGAGCAGTTCTTC
CDR3: CASSEGGDRGRWNEQFF

V: TRBV10-1
J: TRBJ2-2
length: 16
size: .
D: .
DNA: TGCGCCAGCAGTGACGGGACTGAAACTGCCACCGGGGAGCTGTTTTTT
CDR3: CASSDGTETATGELFF

V: TRBV7-7
J: TRBJ2-7
length: 15
size: .
D: TRBD1
DNA: TGTGCCAGCAGCTCACAGGACAGGGGGATCTACGAGCAGTACTTC
CDR3: CASSSQDRGIYEQYF

V: TRBV27
J: TRBJ2-5
length: 14
size: .
D: .
DNA: TGTGCCAGCAGTTTGTTTCAAGGGGAAGAGACCCAGTACTTC
CDR3: CASSLFQGEETQYF

V: TRBV29-1
J: TRBJ1-1
length: 14
size: .
D: .
DNA: TGCAGCGTTGATGGGGGGACTACTAACACTGAAGCTTTCTTT
CDR3: CSVDGGTTNTEAFF

V: TRBV4-2
J: TRBJ1-2
length: 17
size: .
D: TRBD1
DNA: TGTGCCAGCAGCCAAGATAGGGACAGAAGATATAACTATGGCTACACCTTC
CDR3: CASSQDRDRRYNYGYTF

V: TRBV2
J: TRBJ1-2
length: 13
size: once
D: TRBD1
DNA: TGTGCCAGCAGACCCGGGACAGGGGTCGGCTACACCTTC
CDR3: CASRPGTGVGYTF

V: TRBV15
J: TRBJ1-4
length: 15
size: .
D: .
DNA: TGTGCCACCAGCAGAATTATTTCAACTAATGAAAAACTGTTTTTT
CDR3: CATSRIISTNEKLFF

V: TRBV7-9
J: TRBJ2-2
length: 16
size: .
D: TRBD1
DNA: TGTGCCAGCAGCCACGGGACAGGACATAACACCGGGGAGCTGTTTTTT
CDR3: CASSHGTGHNTGELFF

V: TRBV11-2
J: TRBJ2-5
length: 17
size: .
D: .
DNA: TGTGCCAGCAGCTTAGACCTGGACCCAGCGAATGTGGAGACCCAGTACTTC
CDR3: CASSLDLDPANVETQYF

V: TRBV13
J: TRBJ2-5
length: 13
size: .
D: .
DNA: TGTGCCAGCAGCGGGAGGTCGGAGGAGACCCAGTACTTC
CDR3: CASSGRSEETQYF

V: TRBV2
J: TRBJ2-3
length: 16
size: .
D: TRBD2
DNA: TGTGCCAGCAGTGAGTCCGGGACTAGCATTACAGATACGCAGTATTTT
CDR3: CASSESGTSITDTQYF

V: TRBV7-9
J: TRBJ1-5
length: 14
size: few
D: .
DNA: TGTGCCAGCAGCTTAGCGCTCGCCGGTCAGCCCCAGCATTTT
CDR3: CASSLALAGQPQHF